This T cell receptor (beta chain) emerged from a study of T cells after yellow fever vaccination. About the research overall: For low cell numbers, libraries were made with SMART-Seq v4 Ultra Low Input. Study-wide points: A faster peak, day 5 versus 15, was reached by the weaker secondary response.

This clonotype occurred a few times. The target antigen is unknown. Conversion of TCR transcripts into cDNA relied on 5'RACE template switching, which added a universal primer site and UMIs. TCRdb processed the 5' RACE reads anew with MiXCR; each CDR3 protein has one entry. This sample carries some 420,000 distinct CDR3 sequences, roughly 20% of them seen once, and the ten largest clones take over 15%. V trimming: 0 bases; J trimming: 3 bases; junction bases outside the gene matches: 4. The CDR3 runs 16 residues. Germline CDR1 SGDLS, CDR2 YYNGEE. The receptor was isolated from a man between 18 and 29 years old who received the YFV17D yellow fever vaccine. The chain has TRBV9 and TRBJ2-2; 8 bases match TRBD2. The sequencing used PBMCs, collected before the yellow fever booster vaccination. The CDR3 region is CASSVAGGPYTGELFF. CDR3 in DNA: TGTGCCAGCAGCGTAGCGGGGGGGCCTTACACCGGGGAGCTGTTTTTT.